The rows below give T cell receptor beta chains drawn from one sample of a study of response to subunit inactivated influenza vaccine. MiXCR, applied by TCRdb to the RT-PCR reads, yields one record per CDR3 protein. The sample holds 200,000 to 250,000 distinct CDR3 sequences, 9% to 15% seen once. The sequencing used non-naive T cells sorted from PBMCs, collected less than 15 days before vaccination. Receptor source: a man aged 45-60 years who received an inactivated influenza vaccine. Both conserved end residues are part of each CDR3. The order of the fields is J gene, clone size, D gene, V gene, CDR3 protein, CDR3 DNA. D genes are given only for firm matches. Expanded clones are given a class, and other clones once, few, many or no size at all.

TRBJ1-5 NA NA TRBV6-1 CASSVGSSNQPQHF TGTGCCAGCAGTGTGGGGAGTAGCAATCAGCCCCAGCATTTT
TRBJ2-2 NA NA TRBV2 CASSAGGRPGELFF TGTGCCAGCAGTGCCGGAGGAAGACCCGGGGAGCTGTTTTTT
TRBJ2-7 NA NA TRBV2 CASRQELREQYF TGTGCCAGCAGGCAGGAGCTGAGGGAGCAGTACTTC
TRBJ2-3 NA NA TRBV2 CASSRGLSTDTQYF TGTGCCAGCAGCAGGGGACTGAGCACAGATACGCAGTATTTT
TRBJ2-5 few NA TRBV3-1 CASSQEYKTQYF TGTGCCAGCAGCCAAGAGTATAAGACCCAGTACTTC
TRBJ2-7 many TRBD2 TRBV29-1 CSVDSDTGTTYEQYF TGCAGCGTTGACTCAGATACCGGGACTACCTACGAGCAGTACTTC
TRBJ2-1 NA TRBD1 TRBV5-4 CASSIPGQSNEQFF TGTGCCAGCAGCATACCGGGACAGAGCAATGAGCAGTTCTTC
TRBJ2-1 NA NA TRBV5-6 CASSLRGAEQFF TGTGCCAGCAGCTTAAGGGGGGCAGAGCAGTTCTTC
TRBJ2-5 once NA TRBV5-6 CASSFGRGQETQYF TGTGCCAGCAGCTTCGGGCGGGGCCAAGAGACCCAGTACTTC
TRBJ2-7 few TRBD1 TRBV25-1 CASSDVRTGGARGLEQYF TGTGCCAGCAGTGATGTAAGGACAGGGGGCGCAAGGGGTCTCGAGCAGTACTTC
TRBJ2-7 many NA TRBV20-1 CSGVKGSYEQYF TGCAGTGGGGTGAAGGGGTCCTACGAGCAGTACTTC
TRBJ2-7 few NA TRBV6-5 CASSSVRNSYEQYF TGTGCCAGCAGTTCGGTCAGAAACTCCTACGAGCAGTACTTC
TRBJ2-1 many TRBD1 TRBV5-1 CASSPWTGGHVPNEQFF TGCGCCAGCAGCCCATGGACAGGGGGCCACGTACCAAATGAGCAGTTCTTC
TRBJ2-1 few NA TRBV30 CAWSELRAVRYNEQFF TGTGCCTGGAGTGAGCTAAGAGCGGTTCGTTACAATGAGCAGTTCTTC
TRBJ2-7 few TRBD2 TRBV15 CATSRDLGGSHEQYF TGTGCCACCAGCAGGGACCTCGGCGGGAGTCACGAGCAGTACTTC
TRBJ2-7 NA TRBD1 TRBV20-1 CSARASRDRVLGEQYF TGCAGTGCTAGAGCGAGCCGGGACAGAGTTTTAGGGGAGCAGTACTTC
TRBJ2-7 few NA TRBV14 CASSLLGLGEQYF TGTGCCAGCAGCCTACTGGGTTTGGGCGAGCAGTACTTC
TRBJ2-7 NA NA TRBV12-3/TRBV12-4 CASRQDYSYEQYF TGTGCCAGCAGGCAGGATTACTCCTACGAGCAGTACTTC
TRBJ2-7 NA NA TRBV7-9 CASSLGAVGGPTYEQYF TGTGCCAGCAGCTTAGGGGCGGTTGGAGGGCCCACCTACGAGCAGTACTTC
TRBJ2-3 NA TRBD1 TRBV12-3/TRBV12-4 CASRGDRGLYTQYF TGTGCCAGCCGGGGGGACAGGGGGCTATATACGCAGTATTTT
TRBJ2-6 few TRBD1 TRBV5-1 CASSLQGGTANVLTF TGCGCCAGCAGCTTACAAGGGGGCACTGCCAACGTCCTGACTTTC
TRBJ2-7 few NA TRBV11-1 CASSPSRDGVQYF TGTGCCAGCAGCCCCAGCAGGGACGGTGTGCAGTACTTC
TRBJ2-1 few TRBD1 TRBV28 CASRRGLIEQFF TGTGCCAGCAGGAGGGGGCTTATTGAGCAGTTCTTC
TRBJ2-1 NA NA TRBV27 CASTTGSGNGEQFF TGTGCCAGCACTACGGGGAGTGGAAACGGTGAGCAGTTCTTC
TRBJ2-7 many NA TRBV5-6 CASSSTRIYEQYF TGTGCCAGCAGCTCGACACGGATCTACGAGCAGTACTTC
TRBJ2-7 NA NA TRBV20-1 CSARGASGYSYEQYF TGCAGTGCTAGAGGTGCAAGCGGGTACTCCTACGAGCAGTACTTC
TRBJ2-1 NA TRBD2 TRBV3-1 CASRLAGTSDDNEQFF TGTGCCAGCAGGCTTGCCGGGACTAGCGACGACAATGAGCAGTTCTTC
TRBJ2-2 many NA TRBV12-3/TRBV12-4 CASTQATANTGELFF TGTGCCAGCACCCAGGCAACAGCGAACACCGGGGAGCTGTTTTTT
TRBJ1-2 NA TRBD1 TRBV11-2 CASSSSTGGGYGYTF TGTGCCAGCAGCTCCTCGACAGGGGGAGGATATGGCTACACCTTC
TRBJ1-1 many NA TRBV12-3/TRBV12-4 CASSLGQGLGTEAFF TGTGCCAGCAGCCTGGGCCAGGGGCTGGGGACTGAAGCTTTCTTT
TRBJ2-1 NA TRBD2 TRBV4-3 CASSQEEVAGEVRSGQFF TGCGCCAGCAGCCAAGAGGAGGTAGCGGGAGAGGTTAGGAGTGGGCAGTTCTTC
TRBJ2-7 few NA TRBV6-1 CASSEGLGGALSEQYF TGTGCCAGCAGTGAAGGTCTGGGGGGCGCGTTGTCCGAGCAGTACTTC
TRBJ2-1 NA TRBD2 TRBV5-1 CASSPGGGRGNEQFF TGCGCCAGCAGCCCCGGGGGGGGGCGTGGGAATGAGCAGTTCTTC
TRBJ1-3 once NA TRBV6-1 CASSRTGINSGNTIYF TGTGCCAGCAGTCGAACAGGCATAAACTCTGGAAACACCATATATTTT
TRBJ2-7 many TRBD2 TRBV7-6 CASSSSPTSGYYEQYF TGTGCCAGCAGCTCTTCCCCGACTAGCGGGTATTACGAGCAGTACTTC
TRBJ2-1 few NA TRBV7-2 CASSLMQGSNEQFF TGTGCCAGCAGCTTAATGCAGGGAAGTAATGAGCAGTTCTTC
TRBJ1-5 NA NA TRBV9 CASSVGGTQPQHF TGTGCCAGCAGCGTAGGTGGTACTCAGCCCCAGCATTTT
TRBJ2-7 NA NA TRBV7-9 CASSSGRQSYEQYF TGTGCCAGCAGCTCTGGGCGACAGTCCTACGAGCAGTACTTC
TRBJ2-1 many NA TRBV28 CASGQIPYNEQFF TGTGCCAGCGGACAGATACCCTACAATGAGCAGTTCTTC
TRBJ2-3 few NA TRBV5-4 CASSLQIGGTDTQYF TGTGCCAGCAGCTTGCAAATCGGGGGCACAGATACGCAGTATTTT
TRBJ2-3 few TRBD1 TRBV24-1 CATSERTGASTDTQYF TGTGCCACCAGTGAGAGGACAGGGGCAAGCACAGATACGCAGTATTTT
TRBJ2-3 many NA TRBV27 CASRPTSFADTQYF TGTGCCAGCAGACCCACCTCGTTCGCAGATACGCAGTATTTT
TRBJ2-1 many TRBD1 TRBV2 CASSRTGAYNEQFF TGTGCCAGCAGTCGGACAGGGGCCTACAATGAGCAGTTCTTC
TRBJ1-3 few NA TRBV6-5 CASSYSVAHSGNTIYF TGTGCCAGCAGTTACTCGGTGGCTCACTCTGGAAACACCATATATTTT
TRBJ2-2 many TRBD1 TRBV5-6 CASSRPGQGSTGELFF TGTGCCAGCAGCCGTCCGGGACAGGGTTCCACCGGGGAGCTGTTTTTT
TRBJ1-5 many TRBD1 TRBV6-2/TRBV6-3 CASSRTGYSNQPQHF TGTGCCAGCAGCAGGACAGGGTATAGCAATCAGCCCCAGCATTTT
TRBJ1-5 few TRBD1 TRBV6-2/TRBV6-3 CASSETGAGQPQHF TGTGCCAGCAGCGAGACAGGGGCAGGACAGCCCCAGCATTTT
TRBJ2-2 NA TRBD2 TRBV19 CASRDLKRERTGELFF TGTGCCAGTAGGGACCTAAAGCGGGAGCGTACCGGGGAGCTGTTTTTT
TRBJ2-5 few NA TRBV12-3/TRBV12-4 CASSQDWGETQYF TGTGCCAGCAGTCAGGATTGGGGAGAGACCCAGTACTTC
TRBJ2-5 NA NA TRBV5-4 CASSLAFGGTETQYF TGTGCCAGCAGCTTGGCCTTTGGAGGTACGGAGACCCAGTACTTC
TRBJ2-1 few NA TRBV5-1 CASSPDNPRNNEQFF TGCGCCAGCAGCCCCGACAATCCGAGAAACAATGAGCAGTTCTTC